This entry concerns a single T cell receptor (beta chain). Antigen: not known. This sample is drawn from a study of beta chain features in type 1 diabetes. Study details: Researchers looked at over 100,000,000 sorted cells across all samples. General observations from the study: Shortening of TCRB CDR3s, moderate but significant, appeared in all four CD4+ subsets of Type 1 diabetes patients. It was among patients, rather than healthy donors, that naive, central memory and Treg TCRB repertoires appeared more similar.

Reverse transcribing all isolated RNA meant expressed TCRB transcripts were sequenced. Each sample of naive, central memory or regulatory T cells had, on average, approximately 3.5 million reads. Here immunoSEQ multiplex PCR was the method, and the copy in TCRdb shows in-frame clones only, minus some. This table holds approximately 250,000 clones, roughly 11% found once. Looked up from germline, CDR1 is LGHNA and CDR2 is YNFKEQ. This CDR3 spans 15 amino acids. Trimming took off 4 bases at V and 1 base at J, with 12 bases between the two ends. The collection from each donor was one heparinised blood draw averaging around 120 mL.

The chain joins TRBV4-2 to TRBJ2-3; unclear D gene. Sequenced sample: naive CD4+ T cells from blood. The TCR sequence derives from a man aged 30-40 years with type 1 diabetes. The CDR3 DNA sequence: TGTGCCAGCAGCCTACGACTTGAGGGCACAGATACGCAGTATTTT. This codes for CASSLRLEGTDTQYF.